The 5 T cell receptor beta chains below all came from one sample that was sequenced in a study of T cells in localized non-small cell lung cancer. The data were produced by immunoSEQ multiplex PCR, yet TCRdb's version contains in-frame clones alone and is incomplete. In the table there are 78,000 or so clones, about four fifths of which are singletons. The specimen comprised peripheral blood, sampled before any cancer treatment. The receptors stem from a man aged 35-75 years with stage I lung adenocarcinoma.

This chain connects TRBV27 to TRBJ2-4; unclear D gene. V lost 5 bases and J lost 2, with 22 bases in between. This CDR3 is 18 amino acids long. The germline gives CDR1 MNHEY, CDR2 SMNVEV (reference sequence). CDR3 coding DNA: TGTGCCAGCAGTCCTCTGGCCCCGACTGGAGCGTCCAAAAACATTCAGTACTTC. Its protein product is CASSPLAPTGASKNIQYF.

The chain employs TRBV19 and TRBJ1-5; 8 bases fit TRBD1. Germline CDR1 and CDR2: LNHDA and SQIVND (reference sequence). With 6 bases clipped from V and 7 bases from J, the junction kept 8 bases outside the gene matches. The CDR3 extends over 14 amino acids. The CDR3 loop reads CASSDTGGRQPQHF. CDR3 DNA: TGTGCCAGTAGCGATACAGGGGGAAGACAGCCCCAGCATTTT.

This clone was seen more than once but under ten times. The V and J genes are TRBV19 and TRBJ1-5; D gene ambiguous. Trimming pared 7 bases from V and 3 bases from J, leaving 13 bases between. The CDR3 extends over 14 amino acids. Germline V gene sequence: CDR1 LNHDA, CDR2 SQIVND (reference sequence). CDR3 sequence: CASTWGSDNQPQHF. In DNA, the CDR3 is TGTGCCAGTACTTGGGGTTCCGACAATCAGCCCCAGCATTTT.

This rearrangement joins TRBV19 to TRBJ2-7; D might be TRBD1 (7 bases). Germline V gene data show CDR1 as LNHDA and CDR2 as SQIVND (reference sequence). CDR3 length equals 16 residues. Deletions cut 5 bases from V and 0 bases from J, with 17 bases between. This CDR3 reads CASSRGAGTVSYEQYF. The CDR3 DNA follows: TGTGCCAGTAGTCGCGGGGCAGGGACAGTCTCCTACGAGCAGTACTTC.

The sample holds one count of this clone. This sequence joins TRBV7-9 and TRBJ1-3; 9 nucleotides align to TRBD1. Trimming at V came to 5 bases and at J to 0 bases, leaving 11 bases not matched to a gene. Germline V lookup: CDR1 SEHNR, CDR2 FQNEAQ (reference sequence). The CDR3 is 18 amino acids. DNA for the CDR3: TGTGCCAGCAGCAGGGAGGACAGGGGTCCTGCCTCTGGAAACACCATATATTTT. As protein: CASSREDRGPASGNTIYF.